The rows below give T cell receptor beta chains drawn from one sample of a study of metastatic and nonmetastatic thyroid tumors. TCRdb recomputed clones from the PCR reads via MiXCR. The table shows about 38,000 clones, with roughly 26% occurring only once. The sample comprised blood. The receptors come from a female donor with papillary thyroid cancer or a benign thyroid nodule (not recorded which). Some clones in this sample may be carry-over from other donors' samples. CDR3s include the opening cysteine and the closing phenylalanine or tryptophan. The D gene is left open where the match is weak. A row's size may be missing; if present it is once, few, many or a size class.

J,D,V,size,CDR3,DNA
TRBJ1-1,NA,TRBV7-2,NA,CASTQRGGATEAFF,TGTGCCAGCACCCAGCGGGGGGGGGCCACTGAAGCTTTCTTT
TRBJ2-7,TRBD2,TRBV7-8,NA,CASSQMGRGNAYEQYF,TGTGCCAGCAGCCAAATGGGGCGGGGGAACGCCTACGAGCAGTACTTC
TRBJ1-5,NA,TRBV7-2,NA,CASSLRVANQPQHF,TGTGCCAGCAGCTTGAGGGTGGCAAATCAGCCCCAGCATTTT
TRBJ1-3,NA,TRBV6-1,medium-sized,CASSEALAGASSGNTIYF,TGTGCCAGCAGTGAAGCCCTGGCAGGGGCGAGCTCTGGAAACACCATATATTTT
TRBJ1-5,NA,TRBV20-1,once,CSATFVGAINQPQHF,TGCAGTGCTACATTCGTGGGGGCGATCAATCAGCCCCAGCATTTT
TRBJ2-1,NA,TRBV3-2,many,CASSQARWGGGYNEQFF,TGTGCCAGCAGCCAAGCTAGGTGGGGCGGGGGTTACAATGAGCAGTTCTTC
TRBJ2-3,TRBD2,TRBV20-1,NA,CSTLKGGRADTQYF,TGCAGTACCCTTAAGGGCGGGAGAGCAGATACGCAGTATTTT
TRBJ2-1,NA,TRBV28,medium-sized,CASSTTVFYNEQFF,TGTGCCAGCAGTACGACGGTTTTCTACAATGAGCAGTTCTTC
TRBJ1-6,TRBD1,TRBV4-1,many,CAGSQETGLYNSPLHF,TGCGCCGGCAGCCAAGAGACAGGGCTCTATAATTCACCCCTCCACTTT
TRBJ1-5,NA,TRBV18,many,CASSLGPGNQPQHF,TGTGCCAGCTCACTGGGACCAGGCAATCAGCCCCAGCATTTT
TRBJ2-7,NA,TRBV14,NA,CASSQASGTLREQYF,TGTGCCAGCAGCCAAGCATCGGGGACTCTGAGAGAGCAGTACTTC
TRBJ2-5,TRBD2,TRBV5-4,many,CASSLTGVAGETQYF,TGTGCCAGCAGCTTAACTGGGGTAGCGGGAGAGACCCAGTACTTC
TRBJ2-1,TRBD2,TRBV30,NA,CAWSTGGGGCGEQFF,TGTGCCTGGAGTACCGGCGGGGGGGGGTGCGGTGAGCAGTTCTTC
TRBJ2-1,TRBD2,TRBV6-1,NA,CASKASGFLNEQFF,TGTGCCAGCAAGGCTAGCGGTTTTCTGAATGAGCAGTTCTTC
TRBJ2-7,NA,TRBV6-1,medium-sized,CASSGSSSYEQYF,TGTGCCAGCAGTGGATCAAGCTCCTACGAGCAGTACTTC
TRBJ2-1,NA,TRBV7-9,many,CASSLATDYNEQFF,TGTGCCAGCAGCTTAGCCACAGACTACAATGAGCAGTTCTTC
TRBJ2-2,TRBD1,TRBV28,many,CASSSRQGATGELFF,TGTGCCAGCAGTTCTCGACAGGGGGCAACCGGGGAGCTGTTTTTT
TRBJ2-1,NA,TRBV7-8,NA,CASSLLTTYNEQFF,TGTGCCAGCAGCTTATTAACGACCTACAATGAGCAGTTCTTC